The 6 T cell receptor beta chains below come from one sample, sequenced in a study of T cells in Graves' hyperthyroidism and ophthalmopathy. Authors of the study amplified TCR beta CDR3 regions from RNA transcripts. The HTBI set primed first-round TCR CDR3 RT-PCR. A single record per CDR3 protein comes from TCRdb applying MiXCR to the multiplex PCR reads. The table has over 450,000 distinct CDR3 sequences, approximately 17% seen once. Material: blood. The origin of the receptors is a woman under 30 with Graves' ophthalmopathy.

The rearrangement joins TRBV5-4 to TRBJ1-5; D is unclear. Trimming pared 1 base from V and 9 bases from J, leaving 8 bases between. The CDR3 length is 12 residues. The germline gives CDR1 SGHNT, CDR2 YYREEE (reference sequence). The CDR3 bases are TGTGCCAGCAGCTTGCCCCTGGGGCCCCAGCATTTT. Encoded protein: CASSLPLGPQHF.

Many counts were recorded for this clonotype. The J gene is TRBJ2-2, the V gene TRBV28; 10 bases line up with TRBD1. CDR1 MDHEN and CDR2 SYDVKM come from the germline V gene. The CDR3 is made up of 14 amino acids. V lost 4 bases to trimming and J lost 6 bases; unmatched junction nucleotides: 2. This chain's CDR3 is CASSWGTGAGELFF. The CDR3 bases are TGTGCCAGCAGTTGGGGGACAGGGGCCGGGGAGCTGTTTTTT. The full variable domain, with the rest looked up from reference TRBV28 and TRBJ2-2, is DVKVTQSSRYLVKRTGEKVFLECVQDMDHENMFWYRQDPGLGLRLIYFSYDVKMKEKGDIPEGYSVSREKKERFSLILESASTNQTSMYLCASSWGTGAGELFFGEGSRLTVL.

This clonotype was counted many times. This sequence joins TRBV16 and TRBJ1-1, with D perhaps matching TRBD1 (6 bases). Germline assignment: CDR1 KGHSY and CDR2 FQNENV. The V and J ends lost 3 bases and 7 bases respectively, with 21 bases between them. This CDR3 spans 16 amino acids. This CDR3 reads CASSQNFRGRGFEAFF. The CDR3 region has the DNA TGTGCCAGCAGCCAGAACTTCAGGGGCCGCGGATTTGAAGCTTTCTTT.

This clonotype was observed a handful of times. The rearrangement uses TRBV6-2 or TRBV6-3 and TRBJ1-1; 7 bases line up with TRBD1. V gave up 5 bases and J gave up 1 base; unmatched junction bases: 7. The CDR3 consists of 15 residues. Per the germline V gene, CDR1 is MNHEY and CDR2 is SVGEGT. In DNA form, the CDR3 reads TGTGCCAGCAGTCCGTCCGGGACAGAGAACACTGAAGCTTTCTTT. Its translation is CASSPSGTENTEAFF.

The chain recombines TRBV29-1 with TRBJ2-1, with 10 bases fitting TRBD1. With V trimmed by 5 bases and J by 6 bases, 10 bases remained unmatched. Germline V gene sequence: CDR1 SQVTM, CDR2 ANQGSEA. There are 15 residues in the CDR3. DNA of the CDR3: TGCAGCGTTTTCATCTCCGGGACAGGGGTCAATGAGCAGTTCTTC. It codes for CSVFISGTGVNEQFF.

The gene calls are TRBV30 and TRBJ1-6; possibly TRBD1 for D (5 bases). Germline CDR1 and CDR2: GTSNPN and SVGIG (reference sequence). Trimming removed 0 bases at V and 9 bases at J, with 15 bases between. The CDR3 loop spans 15 amino acids. CDR3 in DNA: TGTGCCTGGAGTGTACGAGCCCCCGGGGGTTCACCCCTCCACTTT. Its translation: CAWSVRAPGGSPLHF.